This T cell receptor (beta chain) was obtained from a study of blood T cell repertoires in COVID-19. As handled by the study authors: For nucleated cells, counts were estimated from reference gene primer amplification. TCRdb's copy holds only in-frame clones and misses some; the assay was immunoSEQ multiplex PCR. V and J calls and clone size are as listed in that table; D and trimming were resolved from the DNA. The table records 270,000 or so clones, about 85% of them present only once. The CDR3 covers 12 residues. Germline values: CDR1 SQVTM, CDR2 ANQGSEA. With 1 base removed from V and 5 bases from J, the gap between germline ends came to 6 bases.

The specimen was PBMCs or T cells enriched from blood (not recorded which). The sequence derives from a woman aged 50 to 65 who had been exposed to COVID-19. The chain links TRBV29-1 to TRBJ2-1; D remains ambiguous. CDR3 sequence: CSVEVVDNEQFF. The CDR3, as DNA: TGCAGCGTTGAAGTAGTGGACAATGAGCAGTTCTTC.